This T cell receptor beta chain was recovered during a study of cytotoxic CD8 clonotypes in ibrutinib-treated CLL. The CDR3 is made up of 15 amino acids. CDR1 GTSNPN and CDR2 SVGIG come from the germline V gene (reference sequence). The V and J ends lost 7 bases and 0 bases respectively, with 16 bases between them. The intended depth for sequencing was 1 in 200,000 to 1 in 1 million T cells. Assay: immunoSEQ multiplex PCR; the TCRdb copy retains only in-frame clones and omits some. Of under 300,000 clones listed, 70% are singletons. The sequence came from a human donor with chronic lymphocytic leukemia. The sample was PBMCs, taken after 24 months of ibrutinib treatment. V and J are TRBV30 and TRBJ2-1; D might be TRBD2 (5 bases). CDR3 amino acids: CAYAEGESSYNEQFF. CDR3 bases: TGTGCCTACGCAGAGGGTGAGAGCTCCTACAATGAGCAGTTCTTC.